This record concerns one T cell receptor (beta chain) sequence. This entry is derived from a study of T cells and copy number aberrations in small-cell lung cancer. Generated by immunoSEQ multiplex PCR, the TCRdb table keeps only in-frame clones and is missing some. The repertoire has around 6,200 clones, approximately 79% of them found once; the top ten carry about 8.7%. No donor received chemotherapy or radiotherapy before surgery, nor immunotherapy before or after it. Three regions per formalin-fixed paraffin-embedded tumor block were collected using a grid approach. The CDR3 covers 16 residues. Per the germline V gene, CDR1 is SGHDN and CDR2 is FVKESK. V lost 3 bases, J lost 7 bases, and 22 bases lay in between.

The TCR comes from a man aged 45-65 years with small cell lung cancer. The sequenced sample consisted of tumor tissue. J is TRBJ2-7 and V is TRBV14; possibly TRBD1 or TRBD2 for D (5 bases each). The CDR3 region is CASSHSPGGFSGEQYF. In DNA, the CDR3 is TGTGCCAGCAGCCATAGTCCGGGCGGGTTCTCAGGGGAGCAGTACTTC.